These 18 T cell receptor beta chains share one sample of origin, sequenced in a study of Graves' ophthalmopathy and Graves' hyperthyroidism. As the template, RNA transcripts were used to amplify TCR beta CDR3 regions. RT-PCR in the first round used HTBI primers; a second-round multiplex PCR followed. MiXCR, applied by TCRdb to the multiplex PCR reads, yields one record per CDR3 protein. The data show around 520,000 distinct CDR3 sequences, about 40% seen once. The sequenced material came from peripheral blood or thyroid tissue (not recorded which). These receptors were collected from an adult man with Graves' hyperthyroidism.

This clonotype came up a few times. The rearrangement joins TRBV7-2 to TRBJ2-1, with D perhaps matching TRBD2 (7 bases). The V end was cut by 2 bases, the J end by 7 bases, with 15 bases between. The CDR3 spans 15 residues. Germline assignment: CDR1 SGHTA and CDR2 FQGNSA. CDR3 sequence reads: CASSLTGGSENEQFF. CDR3 DNA sequence: TGTGCCAGCAGCTTAACGGGGGGCTCAGAAAATGAGCAGTTCTTC.

This clonotype has ten or more counts. The rearrangement joins TRBV11-2 to TRBJ2-1, with 8 bases aligning to TRBD2. The length of the CDR3 is 15 residues. The germline gives CDR1 SGHAT, CDR2 FQNNGV. The ends lost 1 base at V and 8 bases at J; junction bases unmatched: 7. The chain's CDR3 is CASSLVWGLDHEQFF. Written as DNA, the CDR3 is TGTGCCAGCAGCTTAGTGTGGGGACTAGATCATGAGCAGTTCTTC.

This clonotype was picked up many times. The CDR3 sequence: CATSEGQFSYEQYF. DNA of the CDR3: TGTGCCACCAGCGAAGGGCAATTCTCCTACGAGCAGTACTTC. V and J are TRBV15 and TRBJ2-7; the D is unclear. Trimming stripped 5 bases from V and 0 bases from J, with 11 bases between. The germline V gene encodes CDR1 LNHNV and CDR2 YYDKDF (reference sequence). CDR3 length: 14 amino acids. The full variable domain, its missing parts supplied by reference TRBV15 and TRBJ2-7, is DAMVIQNPRYQVTQFGKPVTLSCSQTLNHNVMYWYQQKSSQAPKLLFHYYDKDFNNEADTPDNFQSRRPNTSFCFLDIRSPGLGDTAMYLCATSEGQFSYEQYFGPGTRLTVT.

The rearrangement links TRBV11-2 to TRBJ2-7; D is uncertain. CDR1 and CDR2 (germline): SGHAT, FQNNGV. Deletions cut 0 bases from V and 3 bases from J, with 12 bases between. This CDR3 region has 15 residues. CDR3 in amino acids: CASSLEQLNGYEQYF. CDR3 nucleotides: TGTGCCAGCAGCTTAGAACAGCTGAACGGCTACGAGCAGTACTTC.

A remark on this clonotype: This likely comes from a read error, as the CDR3 has no conserved phenylalanine or tryptophan at its end. The DNA is omitted, as the CDR3 cannot be located on it reliably, and the CDR3 follows TCRdb's listing. The chain has TRBV10-3 and TRBJ2-7; the table's D call of TRBD1 was not tested on the DNA. CDR1 is ENHRY, CDR2 SYGVKD, per germline. The CDR3 is 11 amino acids in total, end residues counted. CDR3: CAISGQNSRGG.

The rearrangement joins TRBV7-9 to TRBJ2-5, with D perhaps matching TRBD1 (6 bases). Trimming pared 5 bases from V and 5 bases from J, leaving 15 bases between. The CDR3 is made up of 14 amino acids. The germline V gene has CDR1 SEHNR and CDR2 FQNEAQ (reference sequence). The CDR3 coding sequence is TGTGCCAGCAGCGACAGGTCCTACAATGAGACCCAGTACTTC. This encodes CASSDRSYNETQYF.

The chain employs TRBV7-2 and TRBJ2-7, with 13 bases that match TRBD2. Losses at the gene ends were 5 bases for V and 3 bases for J; bases not matched to a gene: 7. From germline, CDR1 is SGHTA and CDR2 FQGNSA. This CDR3 is built from 16 residues. The CDR3 DNA reads TGTGCCAGCAGCGAAACTAGCGGGGGGGGGGACTACGAGCAGTACTTC. It codes for CASSETSGGGDYEQYF.

There are a few counts of this clonotype. The chain combines TRBV29-1 with TRBJ2-5; 12 nucleotides line up with TRBD1. The CDR3 runs to 14 residues. The germline V gene has CDR1 SQVTM and CDR2 ANQGSEA. The V and J ends lost 7 bases and 4 bases, in that order; junction bases with no gene match: 7. The CDR3 protein is CSGGGQGARETQYF. In nucleotides, the CDR3 is TGCAGCGGGGGGGGACAGGGGGCGCGAGAGACCCAGTACTTC.

Ten or more counts support this clonotype. V usage is TRBV6-5 and J usage is TRBJ1-6; D is unresolved. The CDR3 has 15 amino acids. Germline V lookup: CDR1 MNHEY, CDR2 SVGAGI. V was cut by 5 bases and J by 9 bases, with 17 bases left in between. The CDR3 coding sequence is TGTGCCAGCAGTATAGACCCCGAGGGCATTTCACCCCTCCACTTT. Encoded protein: CASSIDPEGISPLHF.

The J gene is TRBJ2-5, the V gene TRBV24-1, with 7 positions matching TRBD2. The J segment lost 5 bases and the V segment lost 4 bases, leaving 9 bases of the junction unmatched. The CDR3 consists of 15 residues. CDR1 and CDR2 from the germline V gene are KGHDR and SFDVKD. CDR3 DNA: TGTGCCACCAGTGACGTACTAGCGACTCGTGAGACCCAGTACTTC. Translation gives CATSDVLATRETQYF.

The chain links TRBV18 to TRBJ2-5; tentative D call: TRBD2 (6 bases). Germline V gene lookup returns CDR1 KGHSH and CDR2 LQKENI. The CDR3 extends over 16 amino acids. Trimming took off 8 bases at V and 4 bases at J, with 23 bases between the two ends. In DNA form, the CDR3 reads TGTGCCAGCAGCGCCGAGGCGAACACCGGGGGAGAGACCCAGTACTTC. Amino acid sequence: CASSAEANTGGETQYF.

At least ten counts were recorded for this clonotype. CDR3 sequence: CASSPKSQGHGELFF. The CDR3 nucleotides read TGCGCCAGCAGCCCCAAAAGTCAAGGGCACGGGGAGCTGTTTTTT. The rearrangement links TRBV4-1 to TRBJ2-2; unclear D gene. Germline V lookup: CDR1 MGHRA, CDR2 YSYEKL. Trimming took 4 bases from V and 7 from J, leaving 16 bases between them. The CDR3 has 15 amino acids.

In its sample, this clonotype was seen a few times. V usage is TRBV5-4 and J usage is TRBJ2-7; D is perhaps TRBD2 (6 bases). Germline V gives CDR1 SGHNT, CDR2 YYREEE (reference sequence). The CDR3 has 15 amino acids. V lost 1 base and J lost 0, with 11 bases in between. The CDR3 region is CASSLSGSSSYEQYF. The DNA for the CDR3 is TGTGCCAGCAGCTTGTCCGGGAGTAGCTCCTACGAGCAGTACTTC.

This clonotype has just a few counts. The chain carries TRBV29-1 and TRBJ2-7; TRBD1 matches at 7 bases. Germline values: CDR1 SQVTM, CDR2 ANQGSEA. The trim removed 6 bases at V and 6 bases at J, leaving 5 bases unmatched. The CDR3 length is 11 residues. The CDR3 sequence is CSVDRVREQYF. The CDR3 DNA follows: TGCAGCGTAGACAGGGTCCGCGAGCAGTACTTC.

This clonotype was counted at least ten times. The V and J genes are TRBV29-1 and TRBJ1-2, with TRBD1 matching over 10 bases. Germline assignment: CDR1 SQVTM and CDR2 ANQGSEA. The V and J ends lost 6 bases and 7 bases, in that order; junction bases with no gene match: 5. CDR3 length equals 12 residues. The DNA of the CDR3 is TGCAGCGTCAGACAGGGGGCCGGTGGCTACACCTTC. This gives the protein CSVRQGAGGYTF. The full variable domain, in which reference TRBV29-1 and TRBJ1-2 provide the parts outside the CDR3, is SAVISQKPSRDICQRGTSLTIQCQVDSQVTMMFWYRQQPGQSLTLIATANQGSEATYESGFVIDKFPISRPNLTFSTLTVSNMSPEDSSIYLCSVRQGAGGYTFGSGTRLTVV.

This chain uses TRBV20-1 with TRBJ2-3; TRBD1 matches at 9 bases. Germline trimming cut 0 bases from V and 7 bases from J; bases unmatched to any gene: 8. There are 15 residues in the CDR3. Germline loops: CDR1 DFQATT, CDR2 SNEGSKA (reference sequence). In nucleotides, the CDR3 is TGCAGTGCTAGAGAGGACAGGGGTATTTCAAATACGCAGTATTTT. Residues: CSAREDRGISNTQYF.

This clonotype was counted at least ten times. The rearrangement links TRBV12-3 or TRBV12-4 to TRBJ2-7; TRBD2 agrees at 11 bases. V was pared by 7 bases and J by 4 bases, with 6 bases of the junction left unmatched. The CDR3 consists of 14 residues. The CDR3, as DNA: TGTGCCAGCAAACTAGCGGGAGTCTCTTACGAGCAGTACTTC. This encodes CASKLAGVSYEQYF.

J is TRBJ1-2 and V is TRBV7-6; D remains ambiguous. This CDR3 spans 13 amino acids. The germline V gene encodes CDR1 SGHVS and CDR2 FNYEAQ. V gave up 0 bases and J gave up 8 bases, with 10 bases separating them. The CDR3: CASSLAGPGGYTF. The DNA for the CDR3 is TGTGCCAGCAGCTTAGCGGGCCCGGGGGGCTACACCTTC.